Included here is one T cell receptor (beta chain) sequence, with context. This sample was included in a study of response to subunit inactivated influenza vaccine. TCRdb ran MiXCR on the RT-PCR reads and lists one entry per CDR3 protein. This sample has about half a million distinct CDR3 sequences; approximately 24% occur once, and the top ten carry approximately 2%. With 7 bases removed from V and 1 base from J, the gap between germline ends came to 7 bases. Per the germline V gene, CDR1 is SQVTM and CDR2 is ANQGSEA. The CDR3 totals 11 residues. The starting material was CD4+ T cells sorted from PBMCs, obtained roughly 5 days after vaccination. The source of this sequence is a man over 45 who received an inactivated influenza vaccine. The chain is built from TRBV29-1 and TRBJ1-1, with D tentatively TRBD1 (5 bases). In nucleotides, the CDR3 is TGCAGCGGTGACAGGAACACTGAAGCTTTCTTT. It is translated as CSGDRNTEAFF.